The present T cell receptor beta chain was sequenced within a study of T cell responses to AZD1222 COVID-19 vaccine. Study-level findings and limits: There were mostly white British donors and more females than males, and clonal diversity was possibly underestimated. An increase in Spike-specific TCR breadth and depth was observed after two AZD1222 doses.

Regarding this clone: No antigen is known for it.

This CDR3 spans 13 amino acids. The germline V gene encodes CDR1 KGHDR and CDR2 SFDVKD. V trimming: 7 bases; J trimming: 4 bases; junction bases outside the gene matches: 2. Assay: immunoSEQ multiplex PCR; the TCRdb copy retains only in-frame clones and omits some. The sample contains some 150,000 clones, over 75% of which appear only once. The V and J genes are TRBV24-1 and TRBJ2-2; 7 bases agree with TRBD2. Sequencing used peripheral blood, obtained on day 0 of AZD1222 vaccination. The sequence came from an adult in good health. CDR3 sequence reads: CATRRGSTGELFF. The CDR3, as DNA: TGTGCCACCAGGCGGGGGAGCACCGGGGAGCTGTTTTTT.